A selection of T cell receptor beta chains follows, all from one sample in a study of cytomegalovirus exposure and HLA in healthy donors. Method: immunoSEQ multiplex PCR; TCRdb's copy keeps in-frame clones and lacks some. The table includes 150,000 to 250,000 clones, 75% to 85% detected once. The sequencing sample was made of PBMCs. The receptors come from a woman in her 50s in good health and CMV-seronegative. The CDR3 runs from the conserved cysteine through the conserved F or W. A D gene is named only where the DNA matches it firmly. Clone size is shown for a subset of rows, as once, few, many or a class of expanded clone.

TRBJ2-5 - TRBD2 17 TRBV15 CATSSSRTSGRRETQYF TGTGCCACCAGCAGCTCCCGGACTAGCGGGAGAAGGGAGACCCAGTACTTC
TRBJ2-7 once - 15 TRBV6-1 CASSFQGGGPYEQYF TGTGCCAGCAGTTTCCAGGGGGGAGGACCCTACGAGCAGTACTTC
TRBJ2-1 - TRBD1 14 TRBV11-2 CASSSGQGIHEQFF TGTGCCAGCAGCTCGGGACAGGGGATTCATGAGCAGTTCTTC
TRBJ2-6 - - 16 TRBV28 CASSPVIVSGANVLTF TGTGCCAGCAGTCCCGTAATAGTGTCGGGGGCCAACGTCCTGACTTTC
TRBJ2-7 - - 15 TRBV9 CASSVRGGAPYEQYF TGTGCCAGCAGCGTCCGTGGGGGCGCCCCCTACGAGCAGTACTTC
TRBJ1-4 - - 14 TRBV19 CASKRTASNEKLFF TGTGCCAGTAAAAGGACAGCTTCTAATGAAAAACTGTTTTTT
TRBJ2-7 - TRBD1 19 TRBV28 CASSFPDPGQGRAAYEQYF TGTGCCAGCAGTTTTCCAGACCCGGGACAGGGAAGGGCTGCCTACGAGCAGTACTTC
TRBJ1-2 - - 14 TRBV2 CASRGRQDNYGYTF TGTGCCAGCAGGGGTAGGCAGGATAACTATGGCTACACCTTC
TRBJ1-5 - - 13 TRBV6-5 CASRQGLNQPQHF TGTGCCAGCAGACAAGGACTTAATCAGCCCCAGCATTTT
TRBJ2-5 few TRBD1 12 TRBV7-2 CASNLGGETQYF TGTGCCAGCAACCTAGGGGGCGAGACCCAGTACTTC
TRBJ2-3 - - 11 TRBV9 CASAGPGLQYF TGTGCCAGCGCGGGACCGGGTTTGCAGTATTTT
TRBJ2-3 once TRBD1 14 TRBV5-1 CASSSGTGIDTQYF TGCGCCAGCAGCTCCGGGACAGGGATAGATACGCAGTATTTT
TRBJ2-7 - - 15 TRBV7-2 CASSRSGVPDYEQYF TGTGCCAGCAGCCGCTCGGGAGTACCGGACTACGAGCAGTACTTC
TRBJ1-1 - - 16 TRBV6-6 CASSYSIGSGVTEAFF TGTGCCAGCAGCTACTCGATTGGGTCTGGAGTCACTGAAGCTTTCTTT
TRBJ1-5 - TRBD1 14 TRBV29-1 CSARDRGQGQPQHF TGCAGCGCCAGGGACAGGGGGCAGGGTCAGCCCCAGCATTTT
TRBJ2-2 - TRBD1 16 TRBV28 CASSFPLTQGAGELFF TGTGCCAGCAGTTTCCCATTAACTCAGGGGGCGGGGGAGCTGTTTTTT
TRBJ2-7 once - 14 TRBV7-9 CASSLVGGVYEQYF TGTGCCAGCAGCTTAGTAGGAGGGGTCTACGAGCAGTACTTC